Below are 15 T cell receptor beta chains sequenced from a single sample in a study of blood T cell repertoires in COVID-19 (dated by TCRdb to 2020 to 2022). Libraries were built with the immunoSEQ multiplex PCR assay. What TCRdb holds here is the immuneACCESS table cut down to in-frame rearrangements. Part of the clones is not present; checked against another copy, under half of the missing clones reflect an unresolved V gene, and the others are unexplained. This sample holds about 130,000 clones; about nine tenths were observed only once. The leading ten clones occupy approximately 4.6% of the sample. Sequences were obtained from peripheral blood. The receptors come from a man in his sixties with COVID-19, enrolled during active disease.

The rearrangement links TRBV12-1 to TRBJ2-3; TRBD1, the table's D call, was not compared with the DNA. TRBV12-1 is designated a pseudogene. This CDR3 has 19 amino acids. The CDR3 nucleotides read TGTGCCAGCAGCCCCGCCGGGGAAACAGACAGGGAAGGGACAGATACGCAGTATTTT. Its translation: CASSPAGETDREGTDTQYF.

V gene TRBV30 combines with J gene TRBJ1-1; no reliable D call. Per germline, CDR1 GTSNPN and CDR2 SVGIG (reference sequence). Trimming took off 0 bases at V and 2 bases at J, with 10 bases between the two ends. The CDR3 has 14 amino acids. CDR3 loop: CAWSVELTNTEAFF. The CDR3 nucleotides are TGTGCCTGGAGTGTGGAGCTAACCAACACTGAAGCTTTCTTT.

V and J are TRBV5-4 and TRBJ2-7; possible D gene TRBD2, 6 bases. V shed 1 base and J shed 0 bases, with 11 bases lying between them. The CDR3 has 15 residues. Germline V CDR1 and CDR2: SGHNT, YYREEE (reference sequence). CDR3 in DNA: TGTGCCAGCAGCTTGCGGGGGTTAGGCTCCTACGAGCAGTACTTC. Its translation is CASSLRGLGSYEQYF.

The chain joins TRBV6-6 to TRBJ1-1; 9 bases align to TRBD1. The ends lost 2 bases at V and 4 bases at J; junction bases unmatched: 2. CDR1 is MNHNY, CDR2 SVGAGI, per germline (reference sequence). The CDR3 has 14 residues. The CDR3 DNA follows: TGTGCCAGCAGTTACAGGACAGGGGCCACTGAAGCTTTCTTT. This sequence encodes CASSYRTGATEAFF.

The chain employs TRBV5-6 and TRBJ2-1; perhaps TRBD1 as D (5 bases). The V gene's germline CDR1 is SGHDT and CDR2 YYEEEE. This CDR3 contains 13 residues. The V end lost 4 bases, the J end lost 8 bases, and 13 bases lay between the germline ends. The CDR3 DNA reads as TGTGCCAGCAGCGGGGCCCTTTTTGATGAGCAGTTCTTC. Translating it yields CASSGALFDEQFF. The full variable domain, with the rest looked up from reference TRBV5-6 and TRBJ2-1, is DAGVTQSPTHLIKTRGQQVTLRCSPKSGHDTVSWYQQALGQGPQFIFQYYEEEERQRGNFPDRFSGHQFPNYSSELNVNALLLGDSALYLCASSGALFDEQFFGPGTRLTVL.

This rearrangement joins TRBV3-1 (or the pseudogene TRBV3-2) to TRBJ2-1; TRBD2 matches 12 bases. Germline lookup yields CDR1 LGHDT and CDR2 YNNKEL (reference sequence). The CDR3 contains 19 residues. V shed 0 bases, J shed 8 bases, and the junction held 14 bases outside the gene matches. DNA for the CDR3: TGTGCCAGCAGCCAAGATGATTGGCTAGCGGGAGGGATCGGCGATGAGCAGTTCTTC. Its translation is CASSQDDWLAGGIGDEQFF.

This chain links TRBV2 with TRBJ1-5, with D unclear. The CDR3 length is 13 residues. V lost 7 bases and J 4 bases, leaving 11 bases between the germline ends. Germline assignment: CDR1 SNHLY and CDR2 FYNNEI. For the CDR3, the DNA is TGTGCCAGCATCCGGGAAAAGAATCAGCCCCAGCATTTT. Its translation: CASIREKNQPQHF.

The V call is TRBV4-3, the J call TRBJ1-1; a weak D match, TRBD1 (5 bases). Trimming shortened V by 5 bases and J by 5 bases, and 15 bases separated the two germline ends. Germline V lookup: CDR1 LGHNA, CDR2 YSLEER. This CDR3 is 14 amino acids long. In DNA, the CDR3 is TGCGCCAGCAGCTATTCCCGGCAGGGTACTGAAGCTTTCTTT. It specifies CASSYSRQGTEAFF.

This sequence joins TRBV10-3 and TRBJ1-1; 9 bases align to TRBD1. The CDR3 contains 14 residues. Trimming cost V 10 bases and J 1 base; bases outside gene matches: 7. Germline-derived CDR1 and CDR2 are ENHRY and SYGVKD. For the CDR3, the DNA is TGTGCCACCGGGACAGGGCCGGAGAACACTGAAGCTTTCTTT. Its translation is CATGTGPENTEAFF.

The CDR3 region is CASSGTGAPEQYF. The CDR3 DNA reads TGTGCCAGCAGTGGGACAGGGGCCCCCGAGCAGTACTTC. This rearrangement joins TRBV25-1 to TRBJ2-7, with TRBD1 matching over 9 bases. V shed 4 bases, J shed 6 bases, and the junction held 4 bases outside the gene matches. This CDR3 contains 13 residues. Germline CDR1 is MGHDK and CDR2 is SYGVNS.

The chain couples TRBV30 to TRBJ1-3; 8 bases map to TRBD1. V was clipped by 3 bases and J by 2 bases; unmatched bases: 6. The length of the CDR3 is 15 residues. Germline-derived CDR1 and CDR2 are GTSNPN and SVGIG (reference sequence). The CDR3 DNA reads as TGTGCCTGGAGGCCGACAGGGGCGGCTGGAAACACCATATATTTT. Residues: CAWRPTGAAGNTIYF.

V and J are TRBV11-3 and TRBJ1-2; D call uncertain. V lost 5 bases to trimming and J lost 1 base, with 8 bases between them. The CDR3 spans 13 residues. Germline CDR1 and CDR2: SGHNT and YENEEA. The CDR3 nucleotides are TGTGCCAGCAGCCCCGGGATTAACTATGGCTACACCTTC. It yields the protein CASSPGINYGYTF.

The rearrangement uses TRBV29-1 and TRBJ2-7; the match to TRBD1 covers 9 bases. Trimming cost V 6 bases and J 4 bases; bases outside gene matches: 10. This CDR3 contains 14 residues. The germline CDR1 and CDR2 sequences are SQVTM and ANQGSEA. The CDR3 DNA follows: TGCAGCGTCCGATCCCCCGGGACAGGGTACGAGCAGTACTTC. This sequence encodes CSVRSPGTGYEQYF.

CDR3 loop: CASSKGQNTEAFF. The CDR3 DNA sequence: TGTGCCAGCAGCAAGGGACAGAACACTGAAGCTTTCTTT. The chain employs TRBV12-3 or TRBV12-4 and TRBJ1-1, with a weak D call TRBD1 (6 bases). Trimming removed 6 bases at V and 1 base at J, with 9 bases between. The CDR3 consists of 13 residues.

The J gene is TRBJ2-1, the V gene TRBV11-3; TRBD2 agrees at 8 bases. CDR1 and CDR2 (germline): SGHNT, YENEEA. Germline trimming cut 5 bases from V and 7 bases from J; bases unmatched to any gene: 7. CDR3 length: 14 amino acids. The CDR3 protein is CASSPGGTRNEQFF. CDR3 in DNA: TGTGCCAGCAGCCCGGGGGGGACTCGGAATGAGCAGTTCTTC. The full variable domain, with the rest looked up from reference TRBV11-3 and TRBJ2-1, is EAGVVQSPRYKIIEKKQPVAFWCNPISGHNTLYWYLQNLGQGPELLIRYENEEAVDDSQLPKDRFSAERLKGVDSTLKIQPAELGDSAVYLCASSPGGTRNEQFFGPGTRLTVL.